Shown below are 15 T cell receptor beta chains from a single sample sequenced in a study of T cells in Graves' hyperthyroidism and ophthalmopathy. Authors of the study amplified TCR beta CDR3 regions from RNA transcripts. TCR CDR3 regions were first amplified by RT-PCR with HTBI primers. One entry per CDR3 protein results from TCRdb running MiXCR on the multiplex PCR reads. Seen here are some 570,000 distinct CDR3 sequences, roughly a sixth observed once, and the top ten hold roughly a sixth. The specimen was blood. The origin of the receptors is a woman aged 18-29 years with Graves' ophthalmopathy.

This clonotype was observed at least ten times. The V gene is TRBV7-2, the J gene TRBJ1-1; D gene ambiguous. Germline values: CDR1 SGHTA, CDR2 FQGNSA. This CDR3 is built from 15 residues. The V gene lost 3 bases and the J gene lost 0 bases, with 11 bases spanning the gap. The CDR3: CASSFTGMLNTEAFF. Here the CDR3 DNA reads TGTGCCAGCAGCTTTACGGGTATGCTGAACACTGAAGCTTTCTTT.

This clonotype occurred many times. The V and J genes are TRBV10-1 and TRBJ1-1; perhaps TRBD1 as D (6 bases). CDR1 WNHNN and CDR2 SYGVQD come from the germline V gene (reference sequence). Trimming stripped 5 bases from V and 4 bases from J, with 11 bases between. The CDR3 runs to 13 residues. The DNA for the CDR3 is TGCGCCAGCAGTTACACGGACAGCACTGAAGCTTTCTTT. Protein product: CASSYTDSTEAFF.

The chain uses TRBV6-5 and TRBJ1-3, with a possible D match to TRBD1 (6 bases). Trimming removed 2 bases at V and 6 bases at J, with 17 bases between. The CDR3 extends over 16 amino acids. Germline V gives CDR1 MNHEY, CDR2 SVGAGI. The CDR3 here is CASSYLGSGAANTIYF. The CDR3 DNA reads TGTGCCAGCAGTTACCTCGGGTCGGGGGCAGCAAACACCATATATTTT.

The table lists this clonotype with a few counts. The gene calls are TRBV5-1 and TRBJ2-7; D perhaps matches TRBD2 (6 bases). Trimming cost V 2 bases and J 4 bases, with 22 bases left between them. Germline assignment: CDR1 SGHRS and CDR2 YFSETQ. CDR3 size: 17 residues. In DNA, the CDR3 is TGCGCCAGCAGCTTAGTCGGCGGGGACCCCGGAGGTTACGAGCAGTACTTC. Its protein is CASSLVGGDPGGYEQYF.

This clonotype was found many times. The chain links TRBV20-1 to TRBJ1-5; D remains unclear. The CDR3 totals 14 residues. The germline V gene encodes CDR1 DFQATT and CDR2 SNEGSKA (reference sequence). V was cut by 1 base and J by 0 bases, with 7 bases left in between. The CDR3 sequence: CSARATASNQPQHF. For the CDR3, the DNA is TGCAGTGCTAGAGCCACAGCTAGCAATCAGCCCCAGCATTTT.

Concerning this clonotype: A read error may produce the germline difference seen at one junction end. V and J are TRBV20-1 and TRBJ2-1; 8 bases map to TRBD2. The CDR3 is 16 residues long. Germline CDR1 DFQATT, CDR2 SNEGSKA (reference sequence). This CDR3 is CSARDPGAGGGNEQSF. Here the CDR3 DNA reads TGCAGTGCTAGAGATCCGGGGGCGGGGGGAGGAAATGAGCAGTCCTTC.

This clonotype was counted a few times. This chain uses TRBV4-1 with TRBJ2-5; 14 bases are shared with TRBD2. Per germline, CDR1 MGHRA and CDR2 YSYEKL. The trim removed 3 bases at V and 1 base at J, leaving 7 bases unmatched. The CDR3 covers 18 residues. CDR3 coding DNA: TGCGCCAGCAGCCACCGACTAGCGGGGGGGTGGAGCCAAGAGACCCAGTACTTC. Amino acids: CASSHRLAGGWSQETQYF.

This clonotype was picked up many times. The chain is built from TRBV27 and TRBJ1-2; a possible D gene is TRBD1 (5 bases). The CDR3 runs to 17 residues. From germline, CDR1 is MNHEY and CDR2 SMNVEV (reference sequence). Trimming pared 5 bases from V and 1 base from J, leaving 20 bases between. This CDR3 reads CASSPNRDGFFNYGYTF. The CDR3 coding sequence is TGTGCCAGCAGTCCAAACCGGGACGGATTTTTTAACTATGGCTACACCTTC.

This clonotype was observed a handful of times. The rearrangement joins TRBV7-2 to TRBJ1-5; 8 bases are shared with TRBD1. CDR1 and CDR2 (germline): SGHTA, FQGNSA. The CDR3 sequence is 16 residues long. V was pared by 4 bases and J by 3 bases, with 8 bases of the junction left unmatched. CDR3 bases: TGTGCCAGCAGCTCCCTGGGACAGGACCTCAATCAGCCCCAGCATTTT. Translation gives CASSSLGQDLNQPQHF.

A few counts support this clonotype. This chain links TRBV7-2 with TRBJ2-7, with 11 nucleotides matching TRBD2. Trimming removed 1 base from V and 3 bases from J; junction bases left unmatched: 2. The CDR3 runs 15 residues. Germline CDR1 reads SGHTA; CDR2 reads FQGNSA. The CDR3 coding sequence is TGTGCCAGCAGCTTAGAACTAGCGGGAGTCTACGAGCAGTACTTC. Translated, it gives CASSLELAGVYEQYF.

This clonotype occurred many times. J is TRBJ1-2 and V is TRBV12-3 or TRBV12-4; D might be TRBD1 (6 bases). Trimming removed 5 bases at V and 8 bases at J, with 12 bases between. There are 12 residues in the CDR3. In nucleotides, the CDR3 is TGTGCCAGCAGTGAACAGGGCCTGGGCTACACCTTC. It encodes CASSEQGLGYTF.

This clonotype was seen at least ten times. The J gene is TRBJ2-5, the V gene TRBV9; 8 nucleotides line up with TRBD1. After removal of 0 bases from V and 5 bases from J, the junction contained 3 bases not matched to a gene. The CDR3 is 14 amino acids. CDR1 and CDR2 (germline): SGDLS, YYNGEE. The CDR3 DNA is TGTGCCAGCAGCGTAGCTTACAGGGGGGAGACCCAGTACTTC. Encoded protein: CASSVAYRGETQYF.

The sample holds many counts of this clonotype. This sequence joins TRBV6-1 and TRBJ1-2; perhaps TRBD1 as D (6 bases). V dropped 4 bases and J dropped 4 bases, with 19 bases sitting between them. There are 16 residues in the CDR3. The germline V gene encodes CDR1 MNHNS and CDR2 SASEGT. This chain's CDR3 is CASSGITGPSGYGYTF. The CDR3 coding sequence is TGTGCCAGCAGTGGAATCACAGGGCCGAGTGGCTATGGCTACACCTTC.

This clonotype has a handful of counts. The chain joins TRBV6-1 to TRBJ2-1, with D perhaps matching TRBD1 or TRBD2 (5 bases each). This CDR3 comprises 17 residues. CDR1 is MNHNS and CDR2 is SASEGT in the germline V gene. V lost 0 bases and J 6 bases, leaving 18 bases between the germline ends. CDR3 loop: CASSEALGTRVGNEQFF. CDR3 nucleotides: TGTGCCAGCAGTGAAGCGCTTGGGACCAGGGTGGGCAATGAGCAGTTCTTC.

This clonotype was picked up a small number of times. This chain joins TRBV6-2 or TRBV6-3 and TRBJ1-2; 8 bases line up with TRBD1. The germline V gene has CDR1 MNHEY and CDR2 SVGEGT. The trim removed 0 bases at V and 5 bases at J, leaving 11 bases unmatched. The CDR3 consists of 17 residues. In DNA form, the CDR3 reads TGTGCCAGCAGTTACTCCGGCGGGGGACAGGTCCATTATGGCTACACCTTC. Translated, it gives CASSYSGGGQVHYGYTF.